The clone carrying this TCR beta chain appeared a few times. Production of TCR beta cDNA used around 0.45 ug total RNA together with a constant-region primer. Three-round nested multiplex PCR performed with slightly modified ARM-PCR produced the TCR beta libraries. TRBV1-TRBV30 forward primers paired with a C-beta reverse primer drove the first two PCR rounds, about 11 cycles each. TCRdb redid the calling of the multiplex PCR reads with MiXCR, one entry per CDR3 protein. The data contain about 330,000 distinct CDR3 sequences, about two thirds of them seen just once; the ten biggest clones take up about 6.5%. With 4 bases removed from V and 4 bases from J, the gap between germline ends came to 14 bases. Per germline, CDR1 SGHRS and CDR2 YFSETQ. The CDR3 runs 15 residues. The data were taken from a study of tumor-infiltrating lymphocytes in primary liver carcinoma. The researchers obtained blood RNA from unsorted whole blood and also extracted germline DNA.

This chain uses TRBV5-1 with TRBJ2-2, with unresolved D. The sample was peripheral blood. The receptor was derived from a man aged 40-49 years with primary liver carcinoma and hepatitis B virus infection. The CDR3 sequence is CASSLPTGVTGELFF. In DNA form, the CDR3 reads TGCGCCAGCAGCCTGCCAACGGGCGTCACCGGGGAGCTGTTTTTT. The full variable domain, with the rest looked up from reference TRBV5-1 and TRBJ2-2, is KAGVTQTPRYLIKTRGQQVTLSCSPISGHRSVSWYQQTPGQGLQFLFEYFSETQRNKGNFPGRFSGRQFSNSRSEMNVSTLELGDSALYLCASSLPTGVTGELFFGEGSRLTVL.